This T cell receptor beta chain emerged from a study of T cell responses to AZD1222 COVID-19 vaccine. This CDR3 comprises 15 residues. The germline V gene encodes CDR1 SGHRS and CDR2 YFSETQ. V shed 0 bases and J shed 8 bases, with 15 bases lying between them. On this clone: Antigen: not known.

Repertoires were generated with immunoSEQ multiplex PCR, while TCRdb's copy carries only in-frame clones and drops some. The sample includes 150,000 to 160,000 clones, 90% seen only once; the top ten take approximately 1.6%. General study results and limits: Regions left unmutated in variants are reportedly the target of nearly half of spike-specific TCRs. Clonal diversity may have been underestimated in mostly white British donors.

The TCR originated in an adult who received the AZD1222 COVID-19 vaccine. J is TRBJ2-1 and V is TRBV5-1, with D tentatively TRBD1 (5 bases). The sample here was peripheral blood, taken 28 days after the second AZD1222 dose. CDR3 sequence: CASSLGGAGFYEQFF. CDR3 DNA: TGCGCCAGCAGCTTGGGGGGCGCAGGGTTCTATGAGCAGTTCTTC.